The 14 T cell receptor beta chains below come from one sample, sequenced in a study of beta chain features in type 1 diabetes. The whole isolated RNA underwent reverse transcription, so sequencing captured expressed TCRB transcripts. This table comes from immunoSEQ multiplex PCR, and its TCRdb copy is limited to in-frame clones, with some not included. This sample has roughly 400,000 clones, with over 11% found just once. Sequenced sample: naive CD4+ T cells from blood. The receptors were sampled from a young man in good health.

The chain links TRBV9 to TRBJ2-3; tentative D call: TRBD2 (5 bases). V shed 0 bases and J shed 1 base, with 15 bases lying between them. The V gene's germline CDR1 is SGDLS and CDR2 YYNGEE. The CDR3 runs to 17 residues. The CDR3 sequence: CASSVASGRTGTDTQYF. CDR3 bases: TGTGCCAGCAGCGTAGCTTCGGGGAGAACAGGCACAGATACGCAGTATTTT.

This chain connects TRBV14 to TRBJ2-2; 9 bases fit TRBD1. CDR1 and CDR2 from the germline V gene are SGHDN and FVKESK. V trimming: 6 bases; J trimming: 5 bases; junction bases outside the gene matches: 10. The CDR3 consists of 16 residues. In nucleotides, the CDR3 is TGTGCCAGCAGACCCTCCGGACAGGGGTCAACCGGGGAGCTGTTTTTT. It encodes CASRPSGQGSTGELFF.

This rearrangement joins TRBV9 to TRBJ2-3, with D possibly matching TRBD2 (5 bases). Trimming left V 3 bases short and J 0 bases short, with 11 bases between. The CDR3 runs to 15 residues. CDR1 SGDLS and CDR2 YYNGEE come from the germline V gene. This CDR3 is CASSAGVSSTDTQYF. The DNA for the CDR3 is TGTGCCAGCAGCGCCGGGGTTAGCAGCACAGATACGCAGTATTTT. The full variable domain, its missing parts supplied by reference TRBV9 and TRBJ2-3, is DSGVTQTPKHLITATGQRVTLRCSPRSGDLSVYWYQQSLDQGLQFLIQYYNGEERAKGNILERFSAQQFPDLHSELNLSSLELGDSALYFCASSAGVSSTDTQYFGPGTRLTVL.

This clone was detected a few times. The J gene is TRBJ2-2, the V gene TRBV11-2; 7 bases fit TRBD1. The V segment lost 5 bases and the J segment 3 bases; nucleotides outside the gene matches: 9. This CDR3 region has 16 residues. CDR1 SGHAT and CDR2 FQNNGV come from the germline V gene. The CDR3 sequence is CASSPITGVYTGELFF. Written as DNA, the CDR3 is TGTGCCAGCAGCCCGATAACAGGGGTGTACACCGGGGAGCTGTTTTTT.

Only a few counts were recorded for this clone. The chain joins TRBV14 to TRBJ1-1; D call uncertain. From germline, CDR1 is SGHDN and CDR2 FVKESK. The CDR3 contains 13 residues. Trimming took off 2 bases at V and 0 bases at J, with 4 bases between the two ends. This CDR3 is CASSQKLNTEAFF. DNA of the CDR3: TGTGCCAGCAGCCAAAAGTTGAACACTGAAGCTTTCTTT.

In its sample, this clone was seen a few times. This chain connects TRBV19 to TRBJ2-1, with 10 bases matching TRBD1. This CDR3 has 15 residues. CDR1 and CDR2 (germline): LNHDA, SQIVND (reference sequence). J gave up 6 bases and V 7 bases, and 9 bases lay outside the gene matches. The CDR3 loop reads CASTAGTGVGNEQFF. CDR3 nucleotide sequence: TGTGCCAGTACAGCCGGGACAGGGGTTGGCAATGAGCAGTTCTTC.

The rearrangement uses TRBV7-3 and TRBJ2-2, with 10 bases lining up with TRBD1. V lost 5 bases, J lost 5 bases, and 8 bases stayed unmatched. Germline CDR1 and CDR2: SGHTA and FQGTGA. The CDR3 is 16 residues long. The DNA for the CDR3 is TGTGCCAGCAGCCTCCGGGACAGGGGTGGAACCGGGGAGCTGTTTTTT. It yields the protein CASSLRDRGGTGELFF.

There are a few counts of this clone. The chain recombines TRBV2 with TRBJ2-1; D is possibly TRBD1 (5 bases). V was cut by 6 bases and J by 3 bases, with 9 bases left in between. Germline V gene data show CDR1 as SNHLY and CDR2 as FYNNEI. The CDR3 covers 13 residues. This CDR3 is CASRGLNYNEQFF. CDR3 bases: TGTGCCAGCAGGGGGCTGAACTACAATGAGCAGTTCTTC. Based on the CDR3 plus reference TRBV2 and TRBJ2-1, the full variable domain is EPEVTQTPSHQVTQMGQEVILRCVPISNHLYFYWYRQILGQKVEFLVSFYNNEISEKSEIFDDQFSVERPDGSNFTLKIRSTKLEDSAMYFCASRGLNYNEQFFGPGTRLTVL.

Only a few counts were recorded for this clone. CDR3 protein: CASSVNRGSGANVLTF. The CDR3 nucleotides are TGTGCCAGCAGTGTTAACAGGGGCTCTGGGGCCAACGTCCTGACTTTC. The gene calls are TRBV2 and TRBJ2-6; the match to TRBD1 covers 7 bases. CDR3 length equals 16 residues. V lost 4 bases and J lost 0; bases outside the gene matches: 3. The germline CDR1 and CDR2 sequences are SNHLY and FYNNEI. The full variable domain, with the rest looked up from reference TRBV2 and TRBJ2-6, is EPEVTQTPSHQVTQMGQEVILRCVPISNHLYFYWYRQILGQKVEFLVSFYNNEISEKSEIFDDQFSVERPDGSNFTLKIRSTKLEDSAMYFCASSVNRGSGANVLTFGAGSRLTVL.

This clone has more than one count but fewer than ten. The chain combines TRBV10-3 with TRBJ2-7; TRBD1 matches 7 bases. Germline V gene lookup returns CDR1 ENHRY and CDR2 SYGVKD. V lost 10 bases and J lost 4; bases outside the gene matches: 13. This CDR3 is built from 14 residues. CDR3 sequence (DNA): TGTGCCACCGCAAGGCCCGGGACAGCATACGAGCAGTACGTC. Translation: CATARPGTAYEQYV.

The J gene is TRBJ2-6, the V gene TRBV5-6; 9 bases are shared with TRBD1. With 7 bases clipped from V and 3 bases from J, the junction kept 8 bases outside the gene matches. The CDR3 extends over 16 amino acids. From germline, CDR1 is SGHDT and CDR2 YYEEEE. In nucleotides, the CDR3 is TGTGCCAGCGCACGGGACAGGGTATTTGGGGCCAACGTCCTGACTTTC. It is translated as CASARDRVFGANVLTF.

This clone was counted only a few times. The chain has TRBV5-6 and TRBJ2-5, with D perhaps TRBD1 or TRBD2 (6 bases each). The V end was cut by 3 bases, the J end by 4 bases, with 19 bases between. The CDR3 has 16 residues. Germline lookup yields CDR1 SGHDT and CDR2 YYEEEE. The CDR3: CASSSKGGLNRETQYF. The CDR3 bases are TGTGCCAGCAGCTCTAAAGGGGGACTCAACCGAGAGACCCAGTACTTC.

The rearrangement links TRBV30 to TRBJ2-1, with 7 bases that match TRBD2. The CDR3 sequence is 13 residues long. CDR1 is GTSNPN, CDR2 SVGIG, per germline (reference sequence). After removal of 0 bases from V and 6 bases from J, the junction contained 2 bases not matched to a gene. CDR3 in amino acids: CAWSVGGVNEQFF. The CDR3 DNA is TGTGCCTGGAGTGTGGGAGGGGTCAATGAGCAGTTCTTC.

This clone occurred a few times. The J gene is TRBJ2-1, the V gene TRBV4-3; 7 nucleotides line up with TRBD1. The V gene end was trimmed by 1 base and the J gene end by 9 bases; junction bases not matched to a gene: 12. The germline V gene encodes CDR1 LGHNA and CDR2 YSLEER. This CDR3 spans 16 amino acids. The CDR3 DNA follows: TGCGCCAGCAGCCAAGCCGGGACCAGGGGGTCCGGTGAGCAGTTCTTC. Translated: CASSQAGTRGSGEQFF.